One sample yielded the 16 T cell receptor beta chains listed below, sequenced in a study of blood T cell repertoires in COVID-19. Profiled with immunoSEQ multiplex PCR; TCRdb holds only in-frame clones, not every one. This sample has about 330,000 clones; roughly 84% occur once, and the top ten carry roughly 1%. Sequenced: PBMCs or T cells enriched from blood (not recorded which). Receptor source: a woman aged 25 to 39 who had recovered from COVID-19.

This clone was seen a few times. The chain couples TRBV18 to TRBJ1-1, with D possibly being TRBD1 (6 bases). This CDR3 comprises 13 residues. V shed 2 bases and J shed 4 bases, with 8 bases lying between them. Germline V gives CDR1 KGHSH, CDR2 LQKENI. CDR3 nucleotides: TGTGCCAGCTCACCAGAAGGGGGCACTGAAGCTTTCTTT. Amino acid sequence: CASSPEGGTEAFF.

This sequence joins TRBV6-5 and TRBJ1-1; 7 bases agree with TRBD1. CDR1 MNHEY and CDR2 SVGAGI come from the germline V gene. V was clipped by 6 bases and J by 8 bases; unmatched bases: 9. The length of the CDR3 is 13 residues. CDR3 residues: CASSNRQGFEAFF. For the CDR3, the DNA is TGTGCCAGCAGCAACAGACAGGGCTTCGAAGCTTTCTTT.

The J gene is TRBJ2-3, the V gene TRBV3-1 (or the pseudogene TRBV3-2), with 13 bases aligning to TRBD2. This CDR3 has 16 amino acids. J was trimmed by 2 bases and V by 4 bases; bases with no gene match: 3. The germline V gene encodes CDR1 LGHDT and CDR2 YNNKEL (reference sequence). This chain's CDR3 is CASSLGLAGVTDTQYF. The CDR3 DNA follows: TGTGCCAGCAGCCTAGGACTAGCGGGGGTCACAGATACGCAGTATTTT.

J is TRBJ1-1 and V is TRBV10-2; D possibly corresponds to TRBD1 (6 bases). The CDR3 is 14 amino acids. V lost 6 bases and J 3 bases, leaving 14 bases between the germline ends. Germline values: CDR1 WSHSY, CDR2 SAAADI. Here the CDR3 DNA reads TGCGCCAGCAGCGATTCAGGGGCTTACACTGAAGCTTTCTTT. Translated, it gives CASSDSGAYTEAFF.

The chain couples TRBV5-4 to TRBJ2-1; TRBD2 agrees at 10 bases. V lost 6 bases to trimming and J lost 9 bases; unmatched junction nucleotides: 12. The CDR3 extends over 15 amino acids. Per germline, CDR1 SGHNT and CDR2 YYREEE (reference sequence). The CDR3: CASTIRTSGTGEQFF. CDR3 coding DNA: TGTGCCAGCACCATCAGGACTAGCGGCACCGGTGAGCAGTTCTTC.

This clone was seen a handful of times. The chain has TRBV19 and TRBJ1-5; 8 positions match TRBD1. CDR3 length: 14 amino acids. Looked up from germline, CDR1 is LNHDA and CDR2 is SQIVND (reference sequence). V trimming: 3 bases; J trimming: 7 bases; junction bases outside the gene matches: 5. In DNA, the CDR3 is TGTGCCAGTAGTATTGGCCAGGGGGCACAGCCCCAGCATTTT. Translated: CASSIGQGAQPQHF.

The V call is TRBV10-1, the J call TRBJ2-1; 10 bases map to TRBD1. The CDR3 has 15 residues. Germline loops: CDR1 WNHNN, CDR2 SYGVQD (reference sequence). Trimming at V came to 4 bases and at J to 9 bases, leaving 9 bases not matched to a gene. This chain's CDR3 is CASSAGTGVRGEQFF. CDR3 DNA sequence: TGCGCCAGCAGTGCCGGGACAGGGGTGAGAGGTGAGCAGTTCTTC.

This chain links TRBV5-8 with TRBJ2-1; the match to TRBD2 covers 15 bases. The CDR3 spans 17 residues. Germline CDR1 is SGHTS and CDR2 is YDEGEE. Unmatched junction bases numbered 7, after V lost 4 bases and J lost 5 bases. The CDR3 protein is CASSRFWTSGGDNEQFF. CDR3 bases: TGTGCCAGCAGCCGCTTTTGGACTAGCGGGGGGGACAATGAGCAGTTCTTC. Variable domain in full (rest from reference TRBV5-8 and TRBJ2-1): EAGVTQSPTHLIKTRGQQATLRCSPISGHTSVYWYQQALGLGLQFLLWYDEGEERNRGNFPPRFSGRQFPNYSSELNVNALELEDSALYLCASSRFWTSGGDNEQFFGPGTRLTVL.

CDR3 region: CASSLVMGAGEKLFF. The CDR3 DNA reads TGTGCCAGCAGCTTAGTAATGGGGGCAGGGGAAAAACTGTTTTTT. This sequence joins TRBV7-9 and TRBJ1-4, with TRBD1 as a possible D gene (6 bases). CDR1 SEHNR and CDR2 FQNEAQ come from the germline V gene (reference sequence). V was pared by 1 base and J by 8 bases, with 14 bases between. The CDR3 contains 15 residues.

The chain links TRBV10-3 to TRBJ2-7; 13 bases fit TRBD2. Germline V CDR1 and CDR2: ENHRY, SYGVKD. Trimming cost V 7 bases and J 9 bases; bases outside gene matches: 9. The CDR3 is 14 residues long. CDR3 nucleotides: TGTGCCATCACTTCGGGACTAGCGGGGACAGCGCAGTACTTC. As protein: CAITSGLAGTAQYF.

This chain connects TRBV7-2 to TRBJ1-6; tentatively, D is TRBD1 (6 bases). The germline CDR1 and CDR2 sequences are SGHTA and FQGNSA. V dropped 5 bases and J dropped 7 bases, with 27 bases sitting between them. CDR3 length equals 19 residues. The CDR3 nucleotides read TGTGCCAGCAGCCCCTTAAAACAGGGAACTCGACTCAGGAATTCACCCCTCCACTTT. Its translation: CASSPLKQGTRLRNSPLHF.

V and J are TRBV7-6 and TRBJ2-2, with 7 bases fitting TRBD1. Losses at the gene ends were 1 base for V and 5 bases for J; bases not matched to a gene: 4. This CDR3 region has 15 residues. The V gene's germline CDR1 is SGHVS and CDR2 FNYEAQ. DNA of the CDR3: TGTGCCAGCAGCTTAGATGACAGGGTAACCGGGGAGCTGTTTTTT. This encodes CASSLDDRVTGELFF.

This rearrangement joins TRBV11-3 to TRBJ1-3; 7 bases match TRBD1. V was clipped by 4 bases and J by 4 bases; unmatched bases: 19. CDR1 is SGHNT, CDR2 YENEEA, per germline. This CDR3 spans 19 amino acids. This CDR3 reads CASSSLIGKTGARGNTIYF. CDR3 coding DNA: TGTGCCAGCAGCTCCCTCATTGGAAAAACAGGGGCGCGAGGAAACACCATATATTTT.

The chain carries TRBV19 and TRBJ2-3; 10 positions agree with TRBD2. The CDR3 totals 17 residues. V shed 1 base and J 0 bases; nucleotides not matched to a gene: 4. The V gene's germline CDR1 is LNHDA and CDR2 SQIVND (reference sequence). CDR3 residues: CASSIAELAGSTDTQYF. CDR3 DNA: TGTGCCAGTAGTATAGCCGAACTAGCGGGGAGCACAGATACGCAGTATTTT.

This clone was counted a few times. This chain connects TRBV4-3 to TRBJ2-7; TRBD2 is a possible D gene (5 bases). Trimming cost V 0 bases and J 7 bases, with 10 bases left between them. CDR3 length equals 13 residues. Per the germline V gene, CDR1 is LGHNA and CDR2 is YSLEER. The CDR3 sequence is CASSQDSGKEQYF. CDR3 bases: TGCGCCAGCAGCCAAGATTCGGGGAAGGAGCAGTACTTC.

The chain recombines TRBV5-1 with TRBJ2-3; 10 bases fit TRBD2. Germline values: CDR1 SGHRS, CDR2 YFSETQ. The length of the CDR3 is 16 residues. The V and J ends lost 4 bases and 2 bases, in that order; junction bases with no gene match: 7. In DNA form, the CDR3 reads TGCGCCAGCAGCCAAATTAGCGGGGGGCCCACAGATACGCAGTATTTT. Translated, it gives CASSQISGGPTDTQYF.